This record looks at one T cell receptor beta chain sequence and its context. Its specificity is not known. CDR3 length: 16 amino acids. V lost 0 bases to trimming and J lost 2 bases; unmatched junction nucleotides: 5. Per the germline V gene, CDR1 is SGHDT and CDR2 is YYEEEE. This entry belongs to a study of OX40 agonist ivuxolimab in advanced cancers. Overall study: The study gave patients intravenous ivuxolimab at 0.01 to 10 mg/kg every 2 weeks. Study findings and constraints: The mean number of expanded clones was higher in CD8+ T cells than in CD4+.

Sequencing was performed with immunoSEQ multiplex PCR; in TCRdb, only in-frame clones are kept and a portion is missing. The table lists roughly 90,000 clones, roughly 90% of them singletons. Material: CD4+ or CD8+ T cells sorted from blood, obtained in a trial of the OX40 agonist ivuxolimab. The sequence was collected from an adult with an advanced solid tumor such as melanoma, head and neck, liver or kidney cancer. The chain combines TRBV5-6 with TRBJ2-7, with TRBD2 identical over 10 bases. CDR3 DNA: TGTGCCAGCAGCTTGGGTAGCGGGGGGTCCCCCTACGAGCAGTACTTC. Translated: CASSLGSGGSPYEQYF.